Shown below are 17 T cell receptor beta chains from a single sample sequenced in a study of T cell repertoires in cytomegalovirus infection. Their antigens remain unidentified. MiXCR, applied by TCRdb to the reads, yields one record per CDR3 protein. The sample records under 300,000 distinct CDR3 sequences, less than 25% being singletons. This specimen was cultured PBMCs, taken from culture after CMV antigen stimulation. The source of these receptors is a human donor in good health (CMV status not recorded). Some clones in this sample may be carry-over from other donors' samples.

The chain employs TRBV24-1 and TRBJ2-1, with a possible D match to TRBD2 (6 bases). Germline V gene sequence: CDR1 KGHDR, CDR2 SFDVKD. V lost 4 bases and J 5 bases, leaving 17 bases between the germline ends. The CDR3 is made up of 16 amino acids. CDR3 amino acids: CATSDPGLRSHNEQFF. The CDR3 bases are TGTGCCACCAGTGACCCGGGACTTCGATCGCACAATGAGCAGTTCTTC.

CDR3 loop: CASSYWSLSDTQYF. The CDR3, as DNA: TGTGCCAGCAGTTACTGGTCGCTATCAGATACGCAGTATTTT. The rearrangement joins TRBV6-5 to TRBJ2-3; D remains ambiguous. This CDR3 contains 14 residues. From germline, CDR1 is MNHEY and CDR2 SVGAGI. V shed 1 base and J shed 4 bases, with 9 bases lying between them.

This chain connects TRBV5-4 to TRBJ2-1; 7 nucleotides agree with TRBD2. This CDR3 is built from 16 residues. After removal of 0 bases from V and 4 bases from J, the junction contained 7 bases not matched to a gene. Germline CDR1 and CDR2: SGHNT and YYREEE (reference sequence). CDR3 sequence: CASSLDPGTTYNEQFF. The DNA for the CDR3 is TGTGCCAGCAGCTTGGACCCCGGGACTACTTACAATGAGCAGTTCTTC.

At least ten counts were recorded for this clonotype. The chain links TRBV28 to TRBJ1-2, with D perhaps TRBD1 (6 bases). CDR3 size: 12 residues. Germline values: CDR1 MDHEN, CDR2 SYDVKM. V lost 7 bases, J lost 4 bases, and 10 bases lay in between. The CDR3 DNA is TGTGCCAGCAACGGACAGACCTATGGCTACACCTTC. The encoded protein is CASNGQTYGYTF.

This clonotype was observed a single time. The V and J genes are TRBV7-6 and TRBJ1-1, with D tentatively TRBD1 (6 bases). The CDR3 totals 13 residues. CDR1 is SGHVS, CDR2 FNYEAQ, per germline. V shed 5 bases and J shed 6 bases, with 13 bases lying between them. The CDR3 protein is CASSPGQFSEAFF. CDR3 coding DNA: TGTGCCAGCAGCCCCGGACAGTTTTCTGAAGCTTTCTTT.

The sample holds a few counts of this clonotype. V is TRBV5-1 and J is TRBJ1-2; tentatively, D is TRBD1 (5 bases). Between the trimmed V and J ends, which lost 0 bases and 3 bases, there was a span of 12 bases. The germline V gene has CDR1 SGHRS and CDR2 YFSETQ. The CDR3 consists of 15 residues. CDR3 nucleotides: TGCGCCAGCAGCTTGGCCTTGGGCAGGGACTATGGCTACACCTTC. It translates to CASSLALGRDYGYTF.

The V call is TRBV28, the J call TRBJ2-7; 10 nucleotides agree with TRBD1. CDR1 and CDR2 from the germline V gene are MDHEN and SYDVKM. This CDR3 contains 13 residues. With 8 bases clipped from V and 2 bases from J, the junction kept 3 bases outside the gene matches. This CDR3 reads CASVGQGAYEQYF. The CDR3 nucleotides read TGTGCCAGCGTAGGACAGGGGGCCTACGAGCAGTACTTC.

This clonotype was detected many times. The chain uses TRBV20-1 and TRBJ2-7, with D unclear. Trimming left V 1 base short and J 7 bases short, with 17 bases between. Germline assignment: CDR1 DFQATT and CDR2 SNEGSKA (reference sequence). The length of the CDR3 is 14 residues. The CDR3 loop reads CSARGPGPQVEQYV. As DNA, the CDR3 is TGCAGTGCTAGAGGCCCGGGTCCCCAGGTGGAGCAGTACGTC.

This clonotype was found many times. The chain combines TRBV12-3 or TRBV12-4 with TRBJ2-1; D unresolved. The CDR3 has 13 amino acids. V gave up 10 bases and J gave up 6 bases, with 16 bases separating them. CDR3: CANGWAGGNEQFF. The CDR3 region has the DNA TGTGCCAATGGGTGGGCAGGCGGCAATGAGCAGTTCTTC.

CDR3 amino acids: CSATGLAGAPADTQYF. The CDR3 nucleotides are TGCAGTGCTACAGGACTAGCGGGAGCCCCTGCAGATACGCAGTATTTT. This rearrangement joins TRBV20-1 to TRBJ2-3; 13 nucleotides match TRBD2. Trimming removed 4 bases from V and 4 bases from J; junction bases left unmatched: 8. Germline V gives CDR1 DFQATT, CDR2 SNEGSKA (reference sequence). The CDR3 loop spans 16 amino acids.

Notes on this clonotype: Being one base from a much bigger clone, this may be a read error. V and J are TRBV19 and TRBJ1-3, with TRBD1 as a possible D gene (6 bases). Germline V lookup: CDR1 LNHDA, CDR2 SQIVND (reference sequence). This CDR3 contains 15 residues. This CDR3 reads CVSSSGQSSGNTIYF. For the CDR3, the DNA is TGTGTCAGTAGTAGCGGACAGTCCTCTGGAAACACCATATATTTT.

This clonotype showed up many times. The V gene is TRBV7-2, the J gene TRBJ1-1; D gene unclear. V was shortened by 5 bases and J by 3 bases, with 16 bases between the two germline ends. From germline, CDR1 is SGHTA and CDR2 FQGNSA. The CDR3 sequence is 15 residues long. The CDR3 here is CASSPSGYGHTEAFF. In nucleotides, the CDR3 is TGTGCCAGCAGCCCCAGTGGGTACGGGCACACTGAAGCTTTCTTT.

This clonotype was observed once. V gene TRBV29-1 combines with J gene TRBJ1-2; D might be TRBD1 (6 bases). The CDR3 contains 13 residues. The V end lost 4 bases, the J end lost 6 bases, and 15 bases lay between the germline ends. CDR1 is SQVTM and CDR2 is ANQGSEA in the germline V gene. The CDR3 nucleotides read TGCAGCGTTGGAAGTAGGCGGGGGCATGGCTACACCTTC. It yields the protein CSVGSRRGHGYTF.

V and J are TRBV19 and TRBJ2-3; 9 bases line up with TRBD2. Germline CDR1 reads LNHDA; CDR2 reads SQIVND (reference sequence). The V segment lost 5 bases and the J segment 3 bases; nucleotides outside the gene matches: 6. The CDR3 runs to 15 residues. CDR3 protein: CASSLAGVQTDTQYF. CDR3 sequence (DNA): TGTGCCAGTAGTTTAGCGGGAGTTCAGACAGATACGCAGTATTTT.

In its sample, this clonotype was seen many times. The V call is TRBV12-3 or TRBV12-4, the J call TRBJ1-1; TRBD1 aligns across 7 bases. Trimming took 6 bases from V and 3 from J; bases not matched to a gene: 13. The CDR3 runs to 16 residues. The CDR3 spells CASSPGTALGDTEAFF. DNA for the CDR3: TGTGCCAGCAGCCCCGGGACAGCCCTGGGGGACACTGAAGCTTTCTTT.

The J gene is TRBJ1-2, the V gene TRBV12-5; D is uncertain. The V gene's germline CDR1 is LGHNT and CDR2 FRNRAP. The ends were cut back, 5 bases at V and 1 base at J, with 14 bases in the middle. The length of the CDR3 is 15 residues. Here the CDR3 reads CASGHPRRSNYGYTF. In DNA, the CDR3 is TGTGCTAGTGGTCATCCCCGAAGGAGTAACTATGGCTACACCTTC.

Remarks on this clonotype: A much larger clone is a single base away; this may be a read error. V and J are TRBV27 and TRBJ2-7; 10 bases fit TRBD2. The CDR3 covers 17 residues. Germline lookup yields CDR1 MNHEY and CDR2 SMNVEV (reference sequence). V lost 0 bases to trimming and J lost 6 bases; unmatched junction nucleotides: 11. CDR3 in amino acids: CASSLSAASGRMVEQYF. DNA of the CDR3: TGTGCCAGCAGTTTATCGGCAGCTAGCGGGAGAATGGTCGAGCAGTACTTC.